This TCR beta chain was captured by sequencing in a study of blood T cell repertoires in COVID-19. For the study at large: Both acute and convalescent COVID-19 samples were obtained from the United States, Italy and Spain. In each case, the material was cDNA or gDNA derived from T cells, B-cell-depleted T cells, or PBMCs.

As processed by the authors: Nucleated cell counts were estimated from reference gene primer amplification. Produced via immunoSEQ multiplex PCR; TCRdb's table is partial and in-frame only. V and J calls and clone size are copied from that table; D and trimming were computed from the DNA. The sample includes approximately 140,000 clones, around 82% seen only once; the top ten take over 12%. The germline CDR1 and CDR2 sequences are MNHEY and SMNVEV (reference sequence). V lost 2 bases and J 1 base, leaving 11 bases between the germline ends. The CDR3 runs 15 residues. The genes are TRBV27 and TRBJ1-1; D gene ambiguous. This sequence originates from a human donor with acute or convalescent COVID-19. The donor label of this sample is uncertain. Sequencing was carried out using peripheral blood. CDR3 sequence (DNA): TGTGCCAGCAGTTTACAAGCGAAGACGAACACTGAAGCTTTCTTT. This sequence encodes CASSLQAKTNTEAFF.